This T cell receptor beta chain was sequenced in a study of identical twins (TCRdb year 2016). Some background on the complete study: To test whether fetal clonotypes persist, the study used deep sequencing on TCR alpha and beta repertoires from monozygotic twins, unrelated adults of various ages, and cord blood. To rule out contamination, the twin experiments were replicated at different times with different library preparation protocols. The full study reports these points: In beta out-of-frame sequences, excess twin sharing was weaker, because having fewer shared sequences lowered the signal-to-noise ratio. Abundant cord blood beta clonotypes carried fewer insertions; young adult naive repertoires showed a weaker similar trend, while memory repertoires showed none. In monozygotic twins, recombination models systematically underestimated out-of-frame TCR alpha sharing, but the models matched the sharing seen between unrelated individuals. Because the same donors could not be followed over many years, the conclusions depended on cross-sectional statistical analysis. Zero-insertion analyses could be partly confounded by invariant T cells such as MAIT and iNKT, although diverse VJ usage argued against such confounding for most clonotypes. Compared with coincidental sharing between unrelated individuals, out-of-frame TCR alpha sequences shared between twins showed an excess of sequences with low generation probability.

Details on this clonotype: Which antigen it targets is not known. Base quality data are lacking; no much larger clone is found one base away.

Library preparation was by 5' RACE. Reads for this sample came from an Illumina HiSeq 2000. A universal primer binding site was added through template switching, and the final cDNA carried a unique molecular identifier so that TCR cDNA molecules could be counted accurately. Specific primers in the conserved constant-segment region were used to synthesize first-strand cDNA for TCR alpha and beta chains. To control for contamination, every cDNA library carried two barcodes: a SMART-Mk sample barcode plus Illumina barcodes. TruSeq adapter sequences and Illumina sample barcodes were added in two successive PCR steps. The TCR alpha and beta cDNA libraries were sequenced on the Illumina HiSeq platform using custom primers. Per the authors' processing: MiGEC processed the raw reads to extract unique molecular identifiers, while MiXCR was used to determine the CDR3 positions. For each individual, recombination models were inferred using an EM algorithm with the repgenHMM and IGoR tools. Shared clonotype analysis was performed with the tcR package in R, normalizing sharing by the product of cloneset sizes. To study raw recombination free of thymic and clonal selection effects, out-of-frame nonproductive sequences were analyzed. Starting from the raw public reads, TCRdb applied fastp trimming at Q25, assembled clones with MiXCR and retained in-frame beta chains. Entries that share a CDR3 protein sequence are merged under the most common genes and DNA. TCRdb's processing, not the authors', yielded these V and J calls. For this sample there are approximately 600,000 distinct CDR3 sequences; 9% to 10% appear just once. The top ten hold more than 2.5% of the sample.

V sheds 0 bases and J sheds 3 bases, leaving 12 bases between their ends. The germline V gene yields MGHRA for CDR1 and YSYEKL for CDR2. Taken from cysteine to phenylalanine, the CDR3 has 15 residues. Of all the DNA, just the CDR3 is kept, 45 bases in frame from base 1. Every donor was a healthy Caucasian. The twin cohort consisted of three pairs of female monozygotic twins, all aged about 18 to 29 years. RNA for TCR libraries was isolated from peripheral blood mononuclear cells. The data were also submitted as part of a second study, on yellow fever vaccine responses in identical twins. Taken from the second paper: According to the authors, in identical twins the way T cells responded to vaccination appeared partly convergent and partly personalized. In the study, vaccine-responding T cell clones were precisely tracked in identical twins.

The chain is made from TRBV4-1 and TRBJ2-7, with a tentative D gene TRBD1 over 5 matching bases. The TCR originated in a woman in her late teens or twenties in good health. The source material was PBMCs. For the CDR3, the sequence is CASSQDRVGFYEQYF. The nucleotide sequence reads TGCGCCAGCAGCCAAGACAGGGTAGGCTTCTACGAGCAGTACTTC.